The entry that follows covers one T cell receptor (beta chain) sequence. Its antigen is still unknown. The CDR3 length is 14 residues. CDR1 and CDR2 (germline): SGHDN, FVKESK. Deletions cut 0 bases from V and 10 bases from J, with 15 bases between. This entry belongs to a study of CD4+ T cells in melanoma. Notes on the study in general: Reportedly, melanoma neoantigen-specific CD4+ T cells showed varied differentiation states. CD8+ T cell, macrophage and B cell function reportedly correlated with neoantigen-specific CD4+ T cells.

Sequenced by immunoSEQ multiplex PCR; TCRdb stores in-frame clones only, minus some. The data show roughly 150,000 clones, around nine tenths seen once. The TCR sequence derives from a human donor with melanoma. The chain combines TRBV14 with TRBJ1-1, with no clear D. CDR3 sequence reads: CASSQDSVRRGAFF. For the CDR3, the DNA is TGTGCCAGCAGCCAAGATTCCGTCCGCCGGGGAGCTTTCTTT. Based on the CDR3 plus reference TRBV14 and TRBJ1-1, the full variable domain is EAGVTQFPSHSVIEKGQTVTLRCDPISGHDNLYWYRRVMGKEIKFLLHFVKESKQDESGMPNNRFLAERTGGTYSTLKVQPAELEDSGVYFCASSQDSVRRGAFFGQGTRLTVV.